A single sample is the source of the 25 T cell receptor beta chains below, sequenced in a study of CD8+CD57+ T cells in acquired aplastic anemia. TCR beta VDJ combinations and CDR3 sequences were profiled from genomic DNA. TCRdb ran MiXCR on the reads and lists one entry per CDR3 protein. Of roughly 80,000 distinct CDR3 sequences listed, roughly two thirds are singletons. Patients selected for sequencing had displayed CD8+CD57+ cell expansion by flow cytometry. The sequenced sample consisted of sorted CD4+, CD8+, or CD8+CD57+ T cells (not recorded which) from PBMCs. The source of these receptors is a human donor with aplastic anemia.

This clonotype was seen more than once but under ten times. V and J are TRBV20-1 and TRBJ1-1, with 9 bases identical to TRBD1. The CDR3 totals 16 residues. Trimming removed 2 bases from V and 1 base from J; junction bases left unmatched: 8. The germline CDR1 and CDR2 sequences are DFQATT and SNEGSKA (reference sequence). The DNA for the CDR3 is TGCAGTGCTAGAAATCCTCGGACAGGGGAGAACACTGAAGCTTTCTTT. It codes for CSARNPRTGENTEAFF.

The chain joins TRBV9 to TRBJ1-6; D remains ambiguous. Germline V gene lookup returns CDR1 SGDLS and CDR2 YYNGEE. The V gene lost 0 bases and the J gene lost 6 bases, with 10 bases spanning the gap. The CDR3 totals 15 residues. The DNA for the CDR3 is TGTGCCAGCAGCGTAGCGGACTTTGGTAATTCACCCCTCCACTTT. Translated: CASSVADFGNSPLHF.

In this sample, this clonotype turned up many times. The chain combines TRBV7-9 with TRBJ2-7; the D is unclear. The CDR3 contains 15 residues. V lost 6 bases to trimming and J lost 1 base, with 16 bases between them. Germline values: CDR1 SEHNR, CDR2 FQNEAQ (reference sequence). CDR3 DNA: TGTGCCAGCAGTCCGACTCCCGGAAGATCCTACGAGCAGTACTTC. Residues: CASSPTPGRSYEQYF.

In DNA, the CDR3 is TGTGCCAGCATGGGAACCGGGGAGCTGTTTTTT. Its protein is CASMGTGELFF. J is TRBJ2-2 and V is TRBV6-1; D is undetermined. Trimming cost V 7 bases and J 5 bases, with 5 bases left between them. The CDR3 is 11 amino acids. Germline assignment: CDR1 MNHNS and CDR2 SASEGT.

This clonotype turned up a few times. V gene TRBV15 combines with J gene TRBJ2-5; 7 nucleotides line up with TRBD1. The junction had 14 bases not matched to a gene; V was cut back by 3 bases and J by 7 bases. From germline, CDR1 is LNHNV and CDR2 YYDKDF (reference sequence). This CDR3 contains 16 residues. The CDR3 is CATSSALGQVFGTQYF. The CDR3, as DNA: TGTGCCACCAGCAGCGCCCTCGGACAGGTCTTTGGGACCCAGTACTTC. Looking up the rest from reference TRBV15 and TRBJ2-5 gives the full variable domain: DAMVIQNPRYQVTQFGKPVTLSCSQTLNHNVMYWYQQKSSQAPKLLFHYYDKDFNNEADTPDNFQSRRPNTSFCFLDIRSPGLGDTAMYLCATSSALGQVFGTQYFGPGTRLLVL.

This clonotype occurred once. CDR3 protein: CASRHSGGPSTDTQYF. CDR3 bases: TGTGCCAGCAGACATAGCGGGGGACCATCCACAGATACGCAGTATTTT. This chain joins TRBV13 and TRBJ2-3, with TRBD2 matching over 9 bases. The CDR3 sequence is 16 residues long. Germline CDR1 is PRHDT and CDR2 is FYEKMQ (reference sequence). V shed 6 bases and J 2 bases; nucleotides not matched to a gene: 9.

Comments on this clonotype: This may arise from a read error, as a much more abundant clone is one base away. The chain uses TRBV9 and TRBJ2-1; D not certain. V lost 4 bases, J lost 3 bases, and 2 bases lay in between. Germline lookup yields CDR1 SGDLS and CDR2 YYNGEE. This CDR3 has 11 residues. CDR3 nucleotide sequence: TGTGCCAGCAGCCACTACAATGAGCAGTTCTTC. Its translation: CASSHYNEQFF. Full variable domain (rest looked up from reference TRBV9 and TRBJ2-1): DSGVTQTPKHLITATGQRVTLRCSPRSGDLSVYWYQQSLDQGLQFLIQYYNGEERAKGNILERFSAQQFPDLHSELNLSSLELGDSALYFCASSHYNEQFFGPGTRLTVL.

J is TRBJ2-3 and V is TRBV7-3; D gene uncertain. Germline loops: CDR1 SGHTA, CDR2 FQGTGA. The CDR3 is 14 residues long. Trimming left V 4 bases short and J 0 bases short, with 8 bases between. CDR3 residues: CASSSLPSTDTQYF. The CDR3 DNA sequence: TGTGCCAGCAGCTCCCTCCCCAGCACAGATACGCAGTATTTT.

The V call is TRBV7-2, the J call TRBJ1-2; a possible D gene is TRBD1 (6 bases). The CDR3 is 14 amino acids. V was pared by 3 bases and J by 2 bases, with 10 bases between. The germline gives CDR1 SGHTA, CDR2 FQGNSA. The CDR3: CASSLTGLNYGYTF. The DNA for the CDR3 is TGTGCCAGCAGCTTGACAGGACTAAACTATGGCTACACCTTC.

The rearrangement links TRBV7-3 to TRBJ2-3, with a possible D match to TRBD2 (5 bases). Trimming shortened V by 4 bases and J by 6 bases, and 8 bases separated the two germline ends. Germline V lookup: CDR1 SGHTA, CDR2 FQGTGA. This CDR3 is 12 amino acids long. DNA for the CDR3: TGTGCCAGCAGCTCTCGAGGGGATACGCAGTATTTT. This translates into CASSSRGDTQYF.

This rearrangement joins TRBV7-2 to TRBJ2-5; D is unclear. The germline gives CDR1 SGHTA, CDR2 FQGNSA. Trimming stripped 7 bases from V and 3 bases from J, with 6 bases between. This CDR3 is 11 amino acids long. CDR3 DNA: TGTGCCAGCAACCCCGAAGAGACCCAGTACTTC. This encodes CASNPEETQYF.

The J gene is TRBJ1-2, the V gene TRBV19; D call uncertain. The V and J ends lost 3 bases and 3 bases respectively, with 11 bases between them. This CDR3 has 14 residues. Germline V gives CDR1 LNHDA, CDR2 SQIVND (reference sequence). For the CDR3, the DNA is TGTGCCAGTAGTATCCCTGCCAGCGACTATGGCTACACCTTC. Protein sequence: CASSIPASDYGYTF.

The V gene is TRBV6-1, the J gene TRBJ1-4, with D unclear. The germline CDR1 and CDR2 sequences are MNHNS and SASEGT. V lost 6 bases and J 6 bases, leaving 14 bases between the germline ends. CDR3 length: 14 amino acids. CDR3 sequence (DNA): TGTGCCAGCAGCACTCGCCGACCCGATGAAAAACTGTTTTTT. Its translation: CASSTRRPDEKLFF.

This CDR3 is CSAFGEKLFF. The DNA of the CDR3 is TGCAGCGCCTTTGGGGAAAAACTGTTTTTT. The V call is TRBV29-1, the J call TRBJ1-4; D is undetermined. The CDR3 consists of 10 residues. The V gene lost 7 bases and the J gene lost 8 bases, with 8 bases spanning the gap. Germline CDR1 is SQVTM and CDR2 is ANQGSEA.

The J gene is TRBJ2-7, the V gene TRBV10-3; TRBD2 matches 10 bases. Germline CDR1 is ENHRY and CDR2 is SYGVKD. There are 13 residues in the CDR3. V dropped 6 bases and J dropped 2; count of bases not matched to a gene: 1. The CDR3: CAISLAGAYEQYF. DNA of the CDR3: TGTGCCATCAGCCTAGCGGGGGCCTACGAGCAGTACTTC.

This clonotype was picked up a small number of times. This chain connects TRBV10-3 to TRBJ2-2; D possibly corresponds to TRBD2 (6 bases). V was clipped by 4 bases and J by 7 bases, with 10 bases between them. The length of the CDR3 is 13 residues. Germline V gene data show CDR1 as ENHRY and CDR2 as SYGVKD. CDR3 residues: CAISVGGNGELFF. Here the CDR3 DNA reads TGTGCCATCAGTGTGGGGGGTAACGGGGAGCTGTTTTTT.

The chain couples TRBV20-1 to TRBJ2-7; 13 bases agree with TRBD2. Trimming cost V 4 bases and J 1 base; bases outside gene matches: 7. Per the germline V gene, CDR1 is DFQATT and CDR2 is SNEGSKA (reference sequence). The CDR3 is made up of 16 amino acids. In DNA, the CDR3 is TGCAGTGCTACACCCCCGACTAGCGGGAGGTCCTACGAGCAGTACTTC. It translates to CSATPPTSGRSYEQYF.

The rearrangement uses TRBV15 and TRBJ1-1; D not resolved. Germline loops: CDR1 LNHNV, CDR2 YYDKDF (reference sequence). Trimming removed 1 base at V and 6 bases at J, with 3 bases between. This CDR3 contains 11 residues. The CDR3 nucleotides are TGTGCCACCAGCAGAGGGGCTGAAGCTTTCTTT. Protein sequence: CATSRGAEAFF.

In its sample, this clonotype was seen many times. The chain recombines TRBV29-1 with TRBJ2-2; D ambiguous. V was cut by 3 bases and J by 0 bases, with 8 bases left in between. The CDR3 length is 14 residues. CDR1 and CDR2 (germline): SQVTM, ANQGSEA. The DNA of the CDR3 is TGCAGCGTTGACGTCAATACGAACACCGGGGAGCTGTTTTTT. Its translation: CSVDVNTNTGELFF.

The chain is built from TRBV10-3 and TRBJ2-7; possibly TRBD2 for D (5 bases). The CDR3 covers 15 residues. Germline CDR1 and CDR2: ENHRY and SYGVKD. The V end lost 0 bases, the J end lost 2 bases, and 11 bases lay between the germline ends. The CDR3 DNA reads as TGTGCCATCAGTGAGTCGCTGGGGAGCCCCTACGAGCAGTACTTC. Residues: CAISESLGSPYEQYF.

The chain has TRBV20-1 and TRBJ2-1; D not resolved. The germline gives CDR1 DFQATT, CDR2 SNEGSKA (reference sequence). V lost 2 bases and J 4 bases, leaving 3 bases between the germline ends. The CDR3 extends over 11 amino acids. The CDR3 DNA reads as TGCAGTGCTAGACAGTACAATGAGCAGTTCTTC. It is translated as CSARQYNEQFF.

This clonotype was counted a few times. V gene TRBV6-1 combines with J gene TRBJ1-5; unclear D gene. Trimming removed 1 base at V and 2 bases at J, with 15 bases between. This CDR3 comprises 17 residues. CDR1 and CDR2 from the germline V gene are MNHNS and SASEGT. The CDR3 DNA follows: TGTGCCAGCAGTGAAGTCTTGGAACCTCTGGGCAATCAGCCCCAGCATTTT. Translation: CASSEVLEPLGNQPQHF.

This clonotype was detected only once. J is TRBJ2-7 and V is TRBV5-1; tentatively, D is TRBD1 (6 bases). CDR3 length: 16 residues. Germline V gene data show CDR1 as SGHRS and CDR2 as YFSETQ. Trimming stripped 0 bases from V and 0 bases from J, with 13 bases between. The CDR3 spells CASSLEGGSGSYEQYF. Here the CDR3 DNA reads TGCGCCAGCAGCTTGGAAGGGGGTTCCGGCTCCTACGAGCAGTACTTC.

The V gene is TRBV7-8, the J gene TRBJ2-1; D gene ambiguous. This CDR3 is 14 amino acids long. V was shortened by 5 bases and J by 5 bases, with 13 bases between the two germline ends. Germline V lookup: CDR1 SGHVS, CDR2 FQNEAQ. CDR3 in DNA: TGTGCCAGCAGCCCAGGACGGCGAAACAATGAGCAGTTCTTC. Translation: CASSPGRRNNEQFF.

The gene calls are TRBV10-3 and TRBJ2-7; TRBD2 might be the D (5 bases). The CDR3 has 14 amino acids. The germline V gene has CDR1 ENHRY and CDR2 SYGVKD. Trimming left V 4 bases short and J 0 bases short, with 10 bases between. CDR3 DNA sequence: TGTGCCATCAGTGCGCGTGACTACTCCTACGAGCAGTACTTC. It encodes CAISARDYSYEQYF.